The 27 T cell receptor beta chains listed next were all sequenced from one sample in a study of healthy donors' naive CD4 and CD8 T cells. TCR libraries were built from approximately 490 ng of total RNA by linear amplification. Using its own MiXCR run on the reads, TCRdb lists one record per CDR3 protein. The sample lists 150,000 to 200,000 distinct CDR3 sequences, nearly 75% seen once, with around 2% in the top ten. Sequencing was carried out using naive CD4+ and CD8+ T cells sorted from blood, pooled from several donors. The source is a pool of human donors in good health; the sample pools cells from several healthy donors.

The CDR3 DNA is TGTGCCAGCAGCTTAAGCTTAAGCTCCTACGAGCAGTACTTC. Its translation: CASSLSLSSYEQYF. The chain is built from TRBV11-2 and TRBJ2-7; D is uncertain. V lost 2 bases, J lost 0 bases, and 8 bases lay in between. The CDR3 extends over 14 amino acids. Per germline, CDR1 SGHAT and CDR2 FQNNGV.

The chain employs TRBV30 and TRBJ1-6; 11 bases match TRBD1. Germline CDR1 is GTSNPN and CDR2 is SVGIG (reference sequence). Trimming cost V 3 bases and J 0 bases; bases outside gene matches: 10. The CDR3 totals 19 residues. Written as DNA, the CDR3 is TGTGCCTGGAGCTGGACAGGGGGCATTGGGAGCTCCTATAATTCACCCCTCCACTTT. The encoded protein is CAWSWTGGIGSSYNSPLHF.

The chain's CDR3 is CSVVKGANADTQYF. CDR3 DNA: TGCAGCGTTGTTAAGGGGGCGAACGCAGATACGCAGTATTTT. The genes are TRBV29-1 and TRBJ2-3; 7 positions agree with TRBD1. The CDR3 extends over 14 amino acids. The germline V gene encodes CDR1 SQVTM and CDR2 ANQGSEA. With 4 bases clipped from V and 4 bases from J, the junction kept 8 bases outside the gene matches.

V is TRBV11-2 and J is TRBJ2-5; no definite D call. The CDR3 totals 15 residues. Germline V lookup: CDR1 SGHAT, CDR2 FQNNGV. With 5 bases removed from V and 4 bases from J, the gap between germline ends came to 17 bases. The CDR3 DNA reads as TGTGCCAGCAGCCCAGATGGAACGCCTCGAGAGACCCAGTACTTC. Protein: CASSPDGTPRETQYF.

The chain combines TRBV6-5 with TRBJ2-1, with no clear D. V was clipped by 0 bases and J by 6 bases, with 9 bases between them. Per germline, CDR1 MNHEY and CDR2 SVGAGI. This CDR3 has 14 amino acids. CDR3 region: CASSYSGSSNEQFF. CDR3 coding DNA: TGTGCCAGCAGTTACTCTGGAAGTAGCAATGAGCAGTTCTTC.

This chain uses TRBV29-1 with TRBJ2-1; possibly TRBD2 for D (5 bases). Germline CDR1 SQVTM, CDR2 ANQGSEA. Trimming cost V 7 bases and J 5 bases, with 12 bases left between them. There are 12 residues in the CDR3. CDR3 residues: CSGGEDNNEQFF. CDR3 bases: TGCAGCGGGGGAGAAGACAACAATGAGCAGTTCTTC.

The gene calls are TRBV6-6 and TRBJ1-4, with D possibly being TRBD1 (5 bases). Trimming took off 0 bases at V and 6 bases at J, with 8 bases between the two ends. Germline loops: CDR1 MNHNY, CDR2 SVGAGI (reference sequence). The CDR3 runs to 14 residues. The CDR3 sequence: CASSYSDKDEKLFF. CDR3 DNA sequence: TGTGCCAGCAGTTACTCGGACAAGGATGAAAAACTGTTTTTT.

The chain uses TRBV6-5 and TRBJ1-1, with a tentative D call TRBD1 (6 bases). Germline V gene lookup returns CDR1 MNHEY and CDR2 SVGAGI. V was shortened by 5 bases and J by 3 bases, with 13 bases between the two germline ends. The CDR3 is made up of 14 amino acids. The CDR3 spells CASSPRQEYTEAFF. As DNA, the CDR3 is TGTGCCAGCAGTCCTAGACAGGAATACACTGAAGCTTTCTTT.

This chain links TRBV19 with TRBJ1-6; D is uncertain. The CDR3 totals 14 residues. Trimming cost V 5 bases and J 4 bases, with 9 bases left between them. Germline CDR1 is LNHDA and CDR2 is SQIVND (reference sequence). CDR3 sequence: CASSPSQYNSPLHF. CDR3 sequence (DNA): TGTGCCAGTAGTCCGTCGCAATATAATTCACCCCTCCACTTT.

The rearrangement joins TRBV5-5 to TRBJ2-7; D is perhaps TRBD1 (6 bases). This CDR3 region has 14 residues. V dropped 1 base and J dropped 2 bases, with 10 bases sitting between them. From germline, CDR1 is SGHKS and CDR2 YYEKEE (reference sequence). The CDR3 region is CASSLLQGTYEQYF. The CDR3 DNA follows: TGTGCCAGCAGCTTGTTACAGGGAACCTACGAGCAGTACTTC.

The chain carries TRBV12-5 and TRBJ2-5, with unresolved D. The V gene lost 1 base and the J gene lost 0 bases, with 15 bases spanning the gap. The CDR3 consists of 17 residues. Germline assignment: CDR1 LGHNT and CDR2 FRNRAP. CDR3 protein: CASGLAPFTEYQETQYF. The CDR3 bases are TGTGCTAGTGGTTTGGCCCCTTTTACAGAGTACCAAGAGACCCAGTACTTC.

The chain links TRBV29-1 to TRBJ1-3; D uncertain. Germline CDR1 and CDR2: SQVTM and ANQGSEA. The V gene lost 7 bases and the J gene lost 0 bases, with 10 bases spanning the gap. The CDR3 loop spans 13 amino acids. This CDR3 reads CSAAANSGNTIYF. In nucleotides, the CDR3 is TGCAGCGCTGCAGCCAACTCTGGAAACACCATATATTTT.

This chain links TRBV6-5 with TRBJ1-1; D possibly corresponds to TRBD1 (5 bases). Between the trimmed V and J ends, which lost 10 bases and 0 bases, there was a span of 12 bases. The CDR3 is 13 residues long. CDR1 is MNHEY, CDR2 SVGAGI, per germline. Written as DNA, the CDR3 is TGTGCCATCCCGGGACCCTTGAACACTGAAGCTTTCTTT. As protein: CAIPGPLNTEAFF.

This sequence joins TRBV29-1 and TRBJ1-1; no clear D. The CDR3 length is 12 residues. Looked up from germline, CDR1 is SQVTM and CDR2 is ANQGSEA. The V end was cut by 4 bases, the J end by 0 bases, with 6 bases between. The CDR3 protein is CSVGSVNTEAFF. DNA for the CDR3: TGCAGCGTTGGGTCAGTGAACACTGAAGCTTTCTTT.

V gene TRBV29-1 combines with J gene TRBJ2-7; D is perhaps TRBD1 (5 bases). Trimming took 7 bases from V and 7 from J, leaving 14 bases between them. Germline assignment: CDR1 SQVTM and CDR2 ANQGSEA. CDR3 length: 11 residues. CDR3 in amino acids: CSANRGPEQYF. The CDR3 bases are TGCAGCGCAAATAGGGGCCCGGAGCAGTACTTC.

The genes are TRBV20-1 and TRBJ2-5; no definite D call. V lost 5 bases and J lost 5, with 15 bases in between. The CDR3 covers 13 residues. Germline CDR1 reads DFQATT; CDR2 reads SNEGSKA (reference sequence). For the CDR3, the DNA is TGCAGTGCTCACAATTCCCCCTGGGAGACCCAGTACTTC. It specifies CSAHNSPWETQYF.

The chain carries TRBV29-1 and TRBJ2-5, with a weak D call TRBD1 (5 bases). Trimming took off 4 bases at V and 5 bases at J, with 14 bases between the two ends. Germline CDR1 is SQVTM and CDR2 is ANQGSEA. The CDR3 extends over 13 amino acids. The CDR3 nucleotides read TGCAGCGTTGCGGAAAGGGGTGGGGAGACCCAGTACTTC. Its translation is CSVAERGGETQYF.

This rearrangement joins TRBV11-1 to TRBJ2-5; D perhaps matches TRBD1 (5 bases). The CDR3 runs 19 residues. Trimming shortened V by 1 base and J by 1 base, and 22 bases separated the two germline ends. Germline CDR1 is SGHAT and CDR2 is FQDESV (reference sequence). CDR3 in amino acids: CASSLVQVGPQGSQETQYF. The CDR3 nucleotides are TGTGCCAGCAGCTTAGTACAGGTGGGGCCGCAAGGTTCCCAAGAGACCCAGTACTTC.

The chain uses TRBV7-2 and TRBJ1-6; the D is unclear. The germline V and J ends were trimmed by 5 bases and 0 bases, with 5 bases remaining between them. Germline V gives CDR1 SGHTA, CDR2 FQGNSA. CDR3 length: 14 residues. The CDR3 sequence: CASSISSYNSPLHF. DNA for the CDR3: TGTGCCAGCAGCATAAGCTCCTATAATTCACCCCTCCACTTT.

J is TRBJ1-2 and V is TRBV13; 9 bases are a match to TRBD1. CDR1 and CDR2 (germline): PRHDT, FYEKMQ (reference sequence). V was clipped by 5 bases and J by 1 base; unmatched bases: 5. The CDR3 totals 15 residues. CDR3 sequence: CASSLQGALNYGYTF. CDR3 nucleotide sequence: TGTGCCAGCAGCCTACAGGGGGCGCTTAACTATGGCTACACCTTC.

V usage is TRBV12-3 or TRBV12-4 and J usage is TRBJ2-7; 7 bases are shared with TRBD2. Trimming cost V 5 bases and J 0 bases; bases outside gene matches: 13. The CDR3 runs 17 residues. The DNA of the CDR3 is TGTGCCAGCAGTCCCGTTGGGCTAGCGGTTTCCTCCTACGAGCAGTACTTC. Encoded protein: CASSPVGLAVSSYEQYF.

The CDR3 reads CASRGWQASTDTQYF. CDR3 nucleotides: TGTGCCAGCAGGGGGTGGCAGGCTAGCACAGATACGCAGTATTTT. The chain joins TRBV6-6 to TRBJ2-3; no clear D gene. V was cut by 6 bases and J by 0 bases, with 13 bases left in between. Germline V gene lookup returns CDR1 MNHNY and CDR2 SVGAGI (reference sequence). CDR3 length equals 15 residues.

The genes are TRBV27 and TRBJ2-3; 9 bases align to TRBD1. V was pared by 6 bases and J by 5 bases, with 6 bases of the junction left unmatched. Germline values: CDR1 MNHEY, CDR2 SMNVEV (reference sequence). The CDR3 runs 14 residues. The CDR3 is CASSPYRGQDTQYF. DNA of the CDR3: TGTGCCAGCAGCCCATACAGGGGGCAAGATACGCAGTATTTT.

The V call is TRBV29-1, the J call TRBJ2-2; D possibly uses TRBD1 or TRBD2 (5 bases each). This CDR3 has 14 residues. Germline values: CDR1 SQVTM, CDR2 ANQGSEA. Trimming took off 7 bases at V and 2 bases at J, with 14 bases between the two ends. The CDR3 DNA follows: TGCAGCGCTCTGAGAGGGGCTAACACCGGGGAGCTGTTTTTT. As protein: CSALRGANTGELFF.

This chain uses TRBV5-4 with TRBJ2-1, with D tentatively TRBD2 (6 bases). This CDR3 region has 15 residues. V dropped 1 base and J dropped 4 bases, with 12 bases sitting between them. Germline V gene data show CDR1 as SGHNT and CDR2 as YYREEE (reference sequence). CDR3 sequence (DNA): TGTGCCAGCAGCTTGATGGCGGCGGGGTACAATGAGCAGTTCTTC. Translated: CASSLMAAGYNEQFF.

The chain is built from TRBV19 and TRBJ1-2, with no clear D. The CDR3 runs 12 residues. V dropped 6 bases and J dropped 4 bases, with 9 bases sitting between them. The germline V gene encodes CDR1 LNHDA and CDR2 SQIVND (reference sequence). This CDR3 reads CASSKGVYGYTF. In DNA, the CDR3 is TGTGCCAGTAGCAAGGGAGTCTATGGCTACACCTTC.

This clonotype turned up a few times. The chain couples TRBV29-1 to TRBJ2-5; 8 nucleotides match TRBD1. V was clipped by 6 bases and J by 1 base; unmatched bases: 4. CDR1 and CDR2 (germline): SQVTM, ANQGSEA. This CDR3 has 13 amino acids. For the CDR3, the DNA is TGCAGCGTGACGGGGACAGGCCAAGAGACCCAGTACTTC. Translating gives CSVTGTGQETQYF.